These 29 T cell receptor beta chains share one sample of origin, sequenced in a study of T cell responses to AZD1222 COVID-19 vaccine. Assay: immunoSEQ multiplex PCR; the TCRdb copy retains only in-frame clones and omits some. This table has 85,000 to 120,000 clones, around 83% appearing once. Sequenced here: peripheral blood, sampled on day 0 of AZD1222 vaccination. The origin of the receptors is an adult in good health.

The chain couples TRBV9 to TRBJ2-1, with 9 bases fitting TRBD2. Germline CDR1 reads SGDLS; CDR2 reads YYNGEE. V lost 0 bases, J lost 6 bases, and 10 bases stayed unmatched. CDR3 length: 17 amino acids. CDR3 sequence: CASSVGGSGGLINEQFF. Written as DNA, the CDR3 is TGTGCCAGCAGCGTAGGAGGTAGCGGGGGTCTAATCAATGAGCAGTTCTTC.

V and J are TRBV5-6 and TRBJ1-5; maybe TRBD1 (5 bases). The CDR3 spans 17 residues. Trimming took 0 bases from V and 2 from J, leaving 15 bases between them. Germline V gene data show CDR1 as SGHDT and CDR2 as YYEEEE. The CDR3 nucleotides are TGTGCCAGCAGCTTGGGGGGCTCGTTTGGGGGCAATCAGCCCCAGCATTTT. It translates to CASSLGGSFGGNQPQHF.

The chain couples TRBV27 to TRBJ2-1; 11 bases match TRBD2. Germline CDR1 and CDR2: MNHEY and SMNVEV (reference sequence). The CDR3 is made up of 15 amino acids. The V segment lost 7 bases and the J segment 2 bases; nucleotides outside the gene matches: 4. DNA of the CDR3: TGTGCCAGCACCCTACTAGCGGGAGCCTACAATGAGCAGTTCTTC. The encoded protein is CASTLLAGAYNEQFF.

Worth noting for this clone: One junction end does not reproduce the germline sequence, and a read error may be involved. CDR3 sequence: CASSLAVGGNAEAFF. The CDR3 bases are TGTGCCAGCAGCTTGGCCGTGGGGGGGAACGCTGAAGCTTTCTTT. V gene TRBV5-4 combines with J gene TRBJ1-1, with a weak D call TRBD1 (5 bases). The CDR3 is made up of 15 amino acids. Germline CDR1 SGHNT, CDR2 YYREEE (reference sequence).

The genes are TRBV5-6 and TRBJ2-5; D may be TRBD1 (6 bases). Germline-derived CDR1 and CDR2 are SGHDT and YYEEEE. The CDR3 contains 14 residues. The germline V and J ends were trimmed by 4 bases and 6 bases, with 16 bases remaining between them. The CDR3 protein is CASSLAGERKTQYF. CDR3 DNA: TGTGCCAGCAGCCTCGCAGGGGAGAGAAAGACCCAGTACTTC.

The V gene is TRBV7-9, the J gene TRBJ2-2; perhaps TRBD2 as D (6 bases). Germline CDR1 and CDR2: SEHNR and FQNEAQ (reference sequence). V was pared by 2 bases and J by 5 bases, with 18 bases between. The CDR3 runs 17 residues. The CDR3 DNA reads TGTGCCAGCAGCTTATATCACGGGAGAGGGGATACCGGGGAGCTGTTTTTT. It translates to CASSLYHGRGDTGELFF.

This sequence joins TRBV6-5 and TRBJ2-3; no clear D gene. CDR3 length: 16 amino acids. Per germline, CDR1 MNHEY and CDR2 SVGAGI. Trimming removed 0 bases from V and 0 bases from J, with 10 bases in between. CDR3 nucleotide sequence: TGTGCCAGCAGTTACTCATCCACCGGAAGCACAGATACGCAGTATTTT. It encodes CASSYSSTGSTDTQYF.

As regards this clone: Other DNA sequences in the same sample also yield this CDR3. The chain has TRBV7-2 and TRBJ2-2; TRBD2 matches at 9 bases. From germline, CDR1 is SGHTA and CDR2 FQGNSA. Unmatched junction bases numbered 1, after V lost 4 bases and J lost 1 base. This CDR3 has 15 residues. In DNA form, the CDR3 reads TGTGCCAGCAGCTCGACTAGCGGGAACACCGGGGAGCTGTTTTTT. This encodes CASSSTSGNTGELFF.

The CDR3 DNA is TGTGCCAGCAGGGACGGGGTAAACACTGAAGCTTTCTTT. Translating gives CASRDGVNTEAFF. The chain links TRBV2 to TRBJ1-1, with D unclear. CDR3 length: 13 amino acids. From germline, CDR1 is SNHLY and CDR2 FYNNEI. V was shortened by 6 bases and J by 2 bases, with 10 bases between the two germline ends. Looking up the rest from reference TRBV2 and TRBJ1-1 gives the full variable domain: EPEVTQTPSHQVTQMGQEVILRCVPISNHLYFYWYRQILGQKVEFLVSFYNNEISEKSEIFDDQFSVERPDGSNFTLKIRSTKLEDSAMYFCASRDGVNTEAFFGQGTRLTVV.

This chain joins TRBV24-1 and TRBJ2-7; 11 positions agree with TRBD1. Germline trimming cut 3 bases from V and 5 bases from J; bases unmatched to any gene: 5. The CDR3 consists of 15 residues. Germline values: CDR1 KGHDR, CDR2 SFDVKD. The CDR3 sequence: CATSDPGQGGNEQYF. As DNA, the CDR3 is TGTGCCACCAGTGATCCGGGACAGGGGGGGAACGAGCAGTACTTC.

This chain links TRBV3-1 (or the pseudogene TRBV3-2) with TRBJ1-4; D remains unclear. The V end lost 4 bases, the J end lost 0 bases, and 9 bases lay between the germline ends. The germline CDR1 and CDR2 sequences are LGHDT and YNNKEL (reference sequence). CDR3 size: 15 residues. CDR3 sequence: CASSPGVATNEKLFF. The CDR3 bases are TGTGCCAGCAGCCCCGGGGTTGCAACTAATGAAAAACTGTTTTTT.

This sequence joins TRBV15 and TRBJ2-6, with D perhaps being TRBD1 or TRBD2 (5 bases each). The CDR3 consists of 16 residues. CDR1 LNHNV and CDR2 YYDKDF come from the germline V gene (reference sequence). Trimming stripped 4 bases from V and 1 base from J, with 11 bases between. Here the CDR3 reads CATSIPRESGANVLTF. The CDR3 region has the DNA TGTGCCACCAGCATACCCAGGGAGTCTGGGGCCAACGTCCTGACTTTC.

The CDR3 sequence is CASSKGSVIGEAFF. In DNA, the CDR3 is TGTGCCAGCAGCAAGGGATCGGTAATTGGTGAAGCTTTCTTT. J is TRBJ1-1 and V is TRBV11-1; D is uncertain. The V gene's germline CDR1 is SGHAT and CDR2 FQDESV (reference sequence). V dropped 5 bases and J dropped 7 bases, with 17 bases sitting between them. The CDR3 runs 14 residues.

The chain combines TRBV3-1 (or the pseudogene TRBV3-2) with TRBJ2-4, with 7 bases fitting TRBD1. Germline V gene sequence: CDR1 LGHDT, CDR2 YNNKEL (reference sequence). V trimming: 3 bases; J trimming: 5 bases; junction bases outside the gene matches: 4. The CDR3 is made up of 14 amino acids. The CDR3 here is CASSQTGQENIQYF. DNA for the CDR3: TGTGCCAGCAGCCAGACCGGACAGGAAAACATTCAGTACTTC.

This clone occurred once. This chain uses TRBV7-3 with TRBJ2-2; 7 bases line up with TRBD2. CDR1 SGHTA and CDR2 FQGTGA come from the germline V gene. The CDR3 covers 14 residues. J lost 6 bases, V lost 5 bases, and 6 bases had no gene match. The chain's CDR3 is CASSPELAPGELFF. The CDR3 DNA is TGTGCCAGCAGCCCTGAACTAGCGCCCGGGGAGCTGTTTTTT.

The chain joins TRBV6-4 to TRBJ1-2; no definite D call. Trimming cost V 0 bases and J 7 bases, with 9 bases left between them. The CDR3 consists of 13 residues. Germline-derived CDR1 and CDR2 are MRHNA and SNTAGT. CDR3: CASSDSGMGGYTF. The CDR3 DNA follows: TGTGCCAGCAGTGACTCGGGGATGGGTGGCTACACCTTC.

The chain uses TRBV2 and TRBJ2-7; no clear D gene. Per germline, CDR1 SNHLY and CDR2 FYNNEI. The CDR3 is 15 amino acids. Deletions cut 10 bases from V and 3 bases from J, with 22 bases between. CDR3: CATQPELASNYEQYF. The DNA of the CDR3 is TGTGCCACACAACCGGAGTTGGCGTCGAACTACGAGCAGTACTTC.

The V call is TRBV7-8, the J call TRBJ1-3; a weak D match, TRBD1 (5 bases). The CDR3 totals 16 residues. Trimming left V 4 bases short and J 3 bases short, with 16 bases between. Germline loops: CDR1 SGHVS, CDR2 FQNEAQ. The DNA for the CDR3 is TGTGCCAGCAGCTCCGCGGGACGTCCGGGTGGAAACACCATATATTTT. This gives the protein CASSSAGRPGGNTIYF.

The J gene is TRBJ2-1, the V gene TRBV28, with D possibly matching TRBD2 (6 bases). V gave up 6 bases and J gave up 6 bases, with 21 bases separating them. Germline CDR1 and CDR2: MDHEN and SYDVKM. This CDR3 is 16 amino acids long. The CDR3: CASRHAKLLRGNEQFF. The CDR3 bases are TGTGCCAGCAGACACGCTAAATTATTGCGGGGCAATGAGCAGTTCTTC.

The J gene is TRBJ1-2, the V gene TRBV19; tentatively, D is TRBD1 (6 bases). Germline CDR1 reads LNHDA; CDR2 reads SQIVND (reference sequence). This CDR3 has 15 amino acids. Trimming removed 6 bases from V and 0 bases from J, with 14 bases in between. The chain's CDR3 is CASSPEQGANYGYTF. For the CDR3, the DNA is TGTGCCAGTAGCCCGGAACAGGGAGCTAACTATGGCTACACCTTC.

The V gene is TRBV29-1, the J gene TRBJ1-4; no clear D. Trimming shortened V by 4 bases and J by 4 bases, and 7 bases separated the two germline ends. Germline V gives CDR1 SQVTM, CDR2 ANQGSEA. The CDR3 covers 12 residues. The CDR3 sequence: CSVGTFNEKLFF. The CDR3 DNA sequence: TGCAGCGTTGGGACCTTTAATGAAAAACTGTTTTTT. Combining the CDR3 with reference TRBV29-1 and TRBJ1-4 gives the whole variable domain SAVISQKPSRDICQRGTSLTIQCQVDSQVTMMFWYRQQPGQSLTLIATANQGSEATYESGFVIDKFPISRPNLTFSTLTVSNMSPEDSSIYLCSVGTFNEKLFFGSGTQLSVL.

The CDR3 is CASSLRRLAGGSSNEQFF. The CDR3 bases are TGTGCCAGCAGCTTAAGGAGGTTAGCGGGAGGGTCGAGCAATGAGCAGTTCTTC. The chain joins TRBV7-9 to TRBJ2-1, with 11 bases that match TRBD2. The CDR3 totals 18 residues. CDR1 and CDR2 (germline): SEHNR, FQNEAQ (reference sequence). V trimming: 2 bases; J trimming: 6 bases; junction bases outside the gene matches: 12.

The table lists this clone with a few counts. V is TRBV5-4 and J is TRBJ1-1; no clear D. This CDR3 region has 13 residues. The germline V gene encodes CDR1 SGHNT and CDR2 YYREEE (reference sequence). V lost 2 bases and J 0 bases, leaving 5 bases between the germline ends. CDR3 in DNA: TGTGCCAGCAGCTTTACTATGAACACTGAAGCTTTCTTT. Translating it yields CASSFTMNTEAFF.

Of note for this clone: The germline gene is not matched at one end of the junction; a read error may be the cause. The same CDR3 can be traced to other DNA sequences in this sample. V usage is TRBV4-2 and J usage is TRBJ1-4; the match to TRBD1 covers 8 bases. The CDR3 consists of 15 residues. Germline V gene sequence: CDR1 LGHNA, CDR2 YNFKEQ. CDR3 sequence (DNA): TGTGCTAGCAGCCTCCGGGACAGGTGGGATGAAAAACTGTTTTTT. Its translation: CASSLRDRWDEKLFF.

This clone was observed a single time. The chain recombines TRBV29-1 with TRBJ2-7, with D perhaps assigned TRBD1 or TRBD2 (6 bases each). CDR3 size: 13 residues. V lost 6 bases, J lost 3 bases, and 15 bases lay in between. Germline V gene lookup returns CDR1 SQVTM and CDR2 ANQGSEA. The CDR3 loop reads CSVRQEGDYEQYF. The CDR3 DNA follows: TGCAGCGTGAGACAGGAGGGGGACTACGAGCAGTACTTC.

This chain uses TRBV24-1 with TRBJ1-5; D unresolved. The CDR3 is 15 amino acids. V was shortened by 3 bases and J by 5 bases, with 13 bases between the two germline ends. Germline V gives CDR1 KGHDR, CDR2 SFDVKD. The CDR3, as DNA: TGTGCCACCAGTGATCCCACGGACGTCCATCAGCCCCAGCATTTT. As protein: CATSDPTDVHQPQHF.

The gene calls are TRBV30 and TRBJ2-7, with D perhaps matching TRBD2 (6 bases). The CDR3 totals 14 residues. The V end was cut by 2 bases, the J end by 4 bases, with 15 bases between. CDR1 GTSNPN and CDR2 SVGIG come from the germline V gene (reference sequence). CDR3 amino acids: CAWSPTARGYEQYF. The DNA for the CDR3 is TGTGCCTGGAGTCCAACGGCGCGGGGATACGAGCAGTACTTC.

The table lists this clone with a few counts. A junction end diverges from the germline sequence, so it may reflect a read error. The rearrangement joins TRBV7-9 to TRBJ2-7; 8 nucleotides match TRBD2. The CDR3 loop spans 13 amino acids. Germline lookup yields CDR1 SEHNR and CDR2 FQNEAQ (reference sequence). The CDR3: CASSLAGSYEQYF. The CDR3 region has the DNA TGTGCCAGCAGCCTAGCGGGCTCCTACGAGCAGTACTTC.

The V gene is TRBV25-1, the J gene TRBJ2-7; D not certain. CDR3 length: 12 amino acids. From germline, CDR1 is MGHDK and CDR2 SYGVNS. The V and J ends lost 3 bases and 5 bases respectively, with 8 bases between them. CDR3 coding DNA: TGTGCCAGCAGTGATGGATCACACGAGCAGTACTTC. The encoded protein is CASSDGSHEQYF.